This record covers a single T cell receptor (beta chain). Its target is not known. This sample is part of a study of identical twins. Overall study findings and caveats: Insertions were fewer in abundant cord blood beta clonotypes, whereas memory repertoires showed none of this pattern. Among monozygotic twins, out-of-frame TCR alpha sharing exceeded what models predicted. Analyses of zero insertions could be partly confounded by invariant MAIT and iNKT cells.

V was pared by 5 bases and J by 6 bases, with 11 bases between. The length of the CDR3 is 12 residues. Germline V gene data show CDR1 as SGHTA and CDR2 as FQGNSA. TCRdb used MiXCR to reprocess the 5' RACE reads, holding one entry per CDR3 protein. This table has hundreds of thousands of distinct CDR3 sequences, roughly a tenth appearing once. What was sequenced was memory (CD45RO+) T cells sorted from blood. The TCR was taken from a young woman in good health. The chain recombines TRBV7-2 with TRBJ2-7, with D perhaps being TRBD1 or TRBD2 (6 bases each). CDR3 DNA sequence: TGTGCCAGCAGCCCGGGGGCGGGCGAGCAGTACTTC. It codes for CASSPGAGEQYF.